The present entry profiles one T cell receptor beta chain with its context. Likely a read error: the CDR3 ends without its conserved phenylalanine or tryptophan. The CDR3 is 15 amino acids. V lost 5 bases to trimming and J lost 6 bases; unmatched junction nucleotides: 10. Looked up from germline, CDR1 is MNHNS and CDR2 is SASEGT. PCR primers comprised 60 Vbeta and 13 Jbeta primers. Assay used: immunoSEQ multiplex PCR; TCRdb lists only in-frame clones, some missing. The sample comprises some 150,000 clones, about 65% of which are singletons, and 2.8% rests with the top ten. This record comes from a study of cytomegalovirus exposure and HLA in healthy donors.

Sequencing input: PBMCs. This rearrangement joins TRBV6-1 to TRBJ1-5, with 7 bases fitting TRBD1. This receptor was identified in a woman aged 25 to 39 in good health and CMV-seronegative. CDR3 sequence reads: CASSSGQEGGQPQHS. The DNA of the CDR3 is TGTGCCAGCAGTTCCGGACAGGAGGGCGGTCAGCCCCAGCATTCT.